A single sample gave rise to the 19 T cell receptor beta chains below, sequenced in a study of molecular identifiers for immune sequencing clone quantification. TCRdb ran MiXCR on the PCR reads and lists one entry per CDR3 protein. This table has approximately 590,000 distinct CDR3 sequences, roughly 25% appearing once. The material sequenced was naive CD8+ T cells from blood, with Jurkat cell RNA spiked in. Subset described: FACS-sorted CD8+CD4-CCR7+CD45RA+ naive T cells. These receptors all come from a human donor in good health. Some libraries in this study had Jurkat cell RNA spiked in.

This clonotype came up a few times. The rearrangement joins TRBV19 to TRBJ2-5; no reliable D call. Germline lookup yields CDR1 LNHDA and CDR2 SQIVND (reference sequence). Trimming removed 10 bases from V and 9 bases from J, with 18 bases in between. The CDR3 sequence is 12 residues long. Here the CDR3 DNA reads TGTGCCACCTCTCCCTCTCTTGAGCCCCAGTACTTC. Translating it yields CATSPSLEPQYF.

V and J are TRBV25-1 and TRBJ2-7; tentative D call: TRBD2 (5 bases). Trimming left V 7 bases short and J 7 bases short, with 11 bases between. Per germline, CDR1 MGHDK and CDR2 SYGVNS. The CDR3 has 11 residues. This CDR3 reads CASTPTSEQYF. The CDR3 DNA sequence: TGTGCCAGCACTCCTACTAGTGAGCAGTACTTC.

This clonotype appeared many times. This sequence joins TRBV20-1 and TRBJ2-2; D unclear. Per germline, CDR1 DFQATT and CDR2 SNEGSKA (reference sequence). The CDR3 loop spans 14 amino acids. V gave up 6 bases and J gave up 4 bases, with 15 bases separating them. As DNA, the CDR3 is TGCAGTGCCCAGACGACAAGACTCACCGGGGAGCTGTTTTTT. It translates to CSAQTTRLTGELFF.

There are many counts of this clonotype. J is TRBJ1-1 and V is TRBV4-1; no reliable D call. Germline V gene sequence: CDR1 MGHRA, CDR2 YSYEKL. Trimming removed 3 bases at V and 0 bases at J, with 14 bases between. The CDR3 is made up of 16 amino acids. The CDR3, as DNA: TGCGCCAGCAGCCAGGGAATGGGTTCAGTGAACACTGAAGCTTTCTTT. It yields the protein CASSQGMGSVNTEAFF.

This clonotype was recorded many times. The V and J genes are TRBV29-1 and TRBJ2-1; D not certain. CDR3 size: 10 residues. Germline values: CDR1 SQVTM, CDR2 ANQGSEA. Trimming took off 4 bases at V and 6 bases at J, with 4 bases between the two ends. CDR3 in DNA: TGCAGCGTTGCAGCCAATGAGCAGTTCTTC. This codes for CSVAANEQFF.

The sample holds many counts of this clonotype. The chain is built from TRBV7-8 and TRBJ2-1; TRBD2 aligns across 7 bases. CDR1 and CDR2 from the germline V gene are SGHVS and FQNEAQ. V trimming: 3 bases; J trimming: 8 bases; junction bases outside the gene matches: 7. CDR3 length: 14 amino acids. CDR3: CASSFGLGRDEQFF. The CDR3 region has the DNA TGTGCCAGCAGCTTCGGACTAGGTAGGGATGAGCAGTTCTTC.

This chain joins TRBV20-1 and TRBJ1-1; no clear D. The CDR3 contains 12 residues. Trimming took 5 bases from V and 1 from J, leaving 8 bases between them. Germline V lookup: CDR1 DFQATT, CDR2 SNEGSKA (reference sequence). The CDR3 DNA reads TGCAGTGCTGATGAAGAGAACACTGAAGCTTTCTTT. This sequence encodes CSADEENTEAFF.

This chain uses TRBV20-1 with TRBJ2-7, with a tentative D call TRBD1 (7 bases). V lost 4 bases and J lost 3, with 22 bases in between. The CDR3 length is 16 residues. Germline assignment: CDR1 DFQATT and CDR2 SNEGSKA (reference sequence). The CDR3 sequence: CSAMYGTASAYYEQYF. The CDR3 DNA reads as TGCAGTGCTATGTACGGGACAGCTAGCGCGTACTACGAGCAGTACTTC.

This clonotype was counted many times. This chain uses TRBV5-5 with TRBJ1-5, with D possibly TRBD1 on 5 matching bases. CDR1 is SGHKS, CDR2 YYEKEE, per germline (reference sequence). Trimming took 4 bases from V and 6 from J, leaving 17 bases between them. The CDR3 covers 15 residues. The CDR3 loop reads CASSPRLGEAQPQHF. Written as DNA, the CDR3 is TGTGCCAGCAGCCCTCGCCTGGGGGAGGCTCAGCCCCAGCATTTT.

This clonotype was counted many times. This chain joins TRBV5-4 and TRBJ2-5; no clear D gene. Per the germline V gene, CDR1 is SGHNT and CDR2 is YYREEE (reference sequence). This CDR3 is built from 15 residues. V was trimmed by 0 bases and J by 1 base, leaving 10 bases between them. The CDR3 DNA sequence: TGTGCCAGCAGCTTGGTCGCGCAACCCCAAGAGACCCAGTACTTC. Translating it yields CASSLVAQPQETQYF.

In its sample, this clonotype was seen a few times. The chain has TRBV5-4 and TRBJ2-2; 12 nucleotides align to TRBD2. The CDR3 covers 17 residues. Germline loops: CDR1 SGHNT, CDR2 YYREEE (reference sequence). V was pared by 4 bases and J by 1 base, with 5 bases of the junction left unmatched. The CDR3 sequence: CASSHGLAGLNTGELFF. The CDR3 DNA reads TGTGCCAGCAGCCACGGACTAGCGGGGTTGAACACCGGGGAGCTGTTTTTT.

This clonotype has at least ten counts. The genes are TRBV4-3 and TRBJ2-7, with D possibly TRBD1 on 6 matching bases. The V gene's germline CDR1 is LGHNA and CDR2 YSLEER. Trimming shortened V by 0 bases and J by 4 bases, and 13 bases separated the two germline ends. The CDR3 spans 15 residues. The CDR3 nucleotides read TGCGCCAGCAGCCAAGATCCGGGCAGGGGTTACGAGCAGTACTTC. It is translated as CASSQDPGRGYEQYF.

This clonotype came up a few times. The CDR3 reads CASRTGQGDYYGYTF. CDR3 nucleotide sequence: TGTGCCAGCAGGACAGGACAGGGCGATTATTATGGCTACACCTTC. This sequence joins TRBV2 and TRBJ1-2, with TRBD1 identical over 8 bases. Germline loops: CDR1 SNHLY, CDR2 FYNNEI. This CDR3 contains 15 residues. Trimming cost V 6 bases and J 5 bases; bases outside gene matches: 11. The full variable domain, rest sourced from reference TRBV2 and TRBJ1-2, is EPEVTQTPSHQVTQMGQEVILRCVPISNHLYFYWYRQILGQKVEFLVSFYNNEISEKSEIFDDQFSVERPDGSNFTLKIRSTKLEDSAMYFCASRTGQGDYYGYTFGSGTRLTVV.

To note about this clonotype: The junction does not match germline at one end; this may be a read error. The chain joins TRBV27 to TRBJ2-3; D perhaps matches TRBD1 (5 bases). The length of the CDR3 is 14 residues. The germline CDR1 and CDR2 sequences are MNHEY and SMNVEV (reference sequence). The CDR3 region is CASRAIISTDTQYF. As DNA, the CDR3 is TGCGCCAGCAGGGCCATAATTAGCACAGATACGCAGTATTTT.

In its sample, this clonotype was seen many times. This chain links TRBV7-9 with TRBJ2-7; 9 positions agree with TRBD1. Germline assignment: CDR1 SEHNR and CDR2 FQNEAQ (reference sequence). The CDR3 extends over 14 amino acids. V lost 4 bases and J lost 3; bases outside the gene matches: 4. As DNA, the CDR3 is TGTGCCAGCAGCTCGGACAGGGGATACTACGAGCAGTACTTC. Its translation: CASSSDRGYYEQYF.

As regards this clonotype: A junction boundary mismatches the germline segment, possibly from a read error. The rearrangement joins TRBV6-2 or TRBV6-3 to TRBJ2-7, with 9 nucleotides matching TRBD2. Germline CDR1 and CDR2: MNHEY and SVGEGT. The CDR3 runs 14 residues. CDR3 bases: TGTGCCAGCACCTCGAATAGCGGGGGCTACGTGCAGTACTTC. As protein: CASTSNSGGYVQYF.

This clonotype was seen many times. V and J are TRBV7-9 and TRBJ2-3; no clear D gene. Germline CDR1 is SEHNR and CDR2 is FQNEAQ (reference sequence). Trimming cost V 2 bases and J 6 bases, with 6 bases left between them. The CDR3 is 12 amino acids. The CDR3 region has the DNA TGTGCCAGCAGCTTACCCCTGGATACGCAGTATTTT. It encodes CASSLPLDTQYF.

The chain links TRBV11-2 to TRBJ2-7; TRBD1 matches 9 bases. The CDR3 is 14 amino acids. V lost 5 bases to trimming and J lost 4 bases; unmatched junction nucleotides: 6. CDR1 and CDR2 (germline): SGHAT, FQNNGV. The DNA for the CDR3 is TGTGCCAGCAGCAACATGGACAGGGGATACGAGCAGTACTTC. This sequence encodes CASSNMDRGYEQYF.

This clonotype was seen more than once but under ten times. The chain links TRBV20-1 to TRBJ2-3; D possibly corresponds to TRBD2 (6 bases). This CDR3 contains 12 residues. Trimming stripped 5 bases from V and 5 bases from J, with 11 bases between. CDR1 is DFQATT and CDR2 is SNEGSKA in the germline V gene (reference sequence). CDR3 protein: CSAPGVRDTQYF. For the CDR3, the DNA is TGCAGTGCTCCGGGGGTCAGAGATACGCAGTATTTT.